This T cell receptor beta chain was captured by sequencing in a study of human T cells and chemical hapten exposure. CDR1 is LGHNT, CDR2 FRNRAP, per germline. The CDR3 is 12 residues long. V lost 7 bases to trimming and J lost 5 bases, with 9 bases between them. Time point denoted: patch test 3, about 24 weeks after DPC sensitization. Treatment specified: therapeutic diphenylcyclopropenone sensitization with weekly scalp DPC. TCRdb re-derived calls from the RACE reads in MiXCR, one entry per CDR3 protein. The table records some 97,000 distinct CDR3 sequences, 27% of them present only once. The source material was whole blood, sampled in connection with sensitization to the hapten diphenylcyclopropenone (DPC). The TCR was taken from a man aged 35-49 years with alopecia areata. Some clones in this sample may be carry-over from other donors' samples. The rearrangement joins TRBV12-5 to TRBJ1-5; D not certain. CDR3 in DNA: TGTGCTAGTGAAGGCAGGTATCAGCCCCAGCATTTT. As protein: CASEGRYQPQHF.